These T cell receptor beta chains were read from a single sample in a study of T cells after yellow fever vaccination. TCRdb redid the calling of the 5' RACE reads with MiXCR, one entry per CDR3 protein. The top ten clones hold approximately 37% of a sample with 100,000 to 150,000 distinct CDR3 sequences, roughly 10% of them seen once. The material sequenced was CD8+ T cells sorted from PBMCs, taken on the day of the yellow fever booster vaccination. These receptors came from a man between 18 and 29 years old who received the YFV17D yellow fever vaccine. Both conserved end residues are part of each CDR3. Each record gives: D gene, V gene, clone size, J gene, CDR3 length, CDR3 protein, CDR3 DNA. D genes are given only for firm matches. Clone size is given for some rows only: seen once, a few or many times, or a class if the clone is expanded.

D: .; V: TRBV7-9; size: .; J: TRBJ2-5; length: 15; CDR3: CASSPVIVPQETQYF; DNA: TGTGCCAGCAGCCCCGTGATCGTCCCCCAAGAGACCCAGTACTTC
D: .; V: TRBV7-2; size: .; J: TRBJ2-3; length: 14; CDR3: CASSFGQSPDTQYF; DNA: TGTGCCAGCAGCTTCGGACAGAGCCCAGATACGCAGTATTTT
D: .; V: TRBV27; size: many; J: TRBJ2-3; length: 14; CDR3: CASKQGIFTDTQYF; DNA: TGTGCCAGCAAACAGGGTATTTTCACAGATACGCAGTATTTT
D: .; V: TRBV29-1; size: few; J: TRBJ2-1; length: 16; CDR3: CSVEEDSDETYNEQFF; DNA: TGCAGCGTTGAGGAGGACAGCGACGAAACTTACAATGAGCAGTTCTTC
D: TRBD1; V: TRBV6-2/TRBV6-3; size: few; J: TRBJ1-5; length: 16; CDR3: CASSYSDRDSNQPQHF; DNA: TGTGCCAGCAGTTACTCGGACAGGGATAGCAATCAGCCCCAGCATTTT
D: TRBD1; V: TRBV12-3/TRBV12-4; size: many; J: TRBJ2-1; length: 13; CDR3: CASRGDRRNEQFF; DNA: TGTGCCAGCAGAGGGGACAGACGCAATGAGCAGTTCTTC
D: .; V: TRBV29-1; size: many; J: TRBJ2-7; length: 12; CDR3: CSVREGSYEQYF; DNA: TGCAGCGTTCGAGAGGGATCCTACGAGCAGTACTTC
D: .; V: TRBV5-1; size: few; J: TRBJ1-6; length: 15; CDR3: CASRQESSYNSPLHF; DNA: TGCGCCAGCCGACAGGAAAGCTCCTATAATTCACCCCTCCACTTT
D: .; V: TRBV7-9; size: few; J: TRBJ2-5; length: 12; CDR3: CASSSYLKTQYF; DNA: TGTGCCAGCAGCTCCTATTTAAAGACCCAGTACTTC
D: TRBD1; V: TRBV27; size: few; J: TRBJ2-7; length: 15; CDR3: CASTLLGTGGNEQYF; DNA: TGTGCCAGCACTCTTCTGGGGACAGGGGGCAACGAGCAGTACTTC
D: .; V: TRBV12-3/TRBV12-4; size: many; J: TRBJ2-2; length: 15; CDR3: CASSRLVGGTGELFF; DNA: TGTGCCAGCAGCAGACTAGTAGGGGGCACCGGGGAGCTGTTTTTT
D: .; V: TRBV5-6; size: .; J: TRBJ2-7; length: 12; CDR3: CASSSWTYEQYF; DNA: TGTGCCAGCAGCTCCTGGACCTACGAGCAGTACTTC
D: .; V: TRBV7-9; size: many; J: TRBJ2-1; length: 11; CDR3: CASSPLDEQFF; DNA: TGTGCCAGCAGCCCCCTCGATGAGCAGTTCTTC
D: TRBD2; V: TRBV11-2; size: many; J: TRBJ2-3; length: 13; CDR3: CASSGGEGNTQYF; DNA: TGTGCCAGCAGCGGAGGGGAGGGGAATACGCAGTATTTT
D: TRBD1; V: TRBV6-2/TRBV6-3; size: few; J: TRBJ2-5; length: 20; CDR3: CASSSLGWTGAPTVPETQYF; DNA: TGTGCCAGCAGTTCGCTTGGTTGGACAGGGGCTCCCACGGTTCCAGAGACCCAGTACTTC
D: TRBD1; V: TRBV5-5; size: .; J: TRBJ1-6; length: 16; CDR3: CASSLQGRRGDSPLHF; DNA: TGTGCCAGCAGTTTACAGGGGCGCCGGGGAGATTCACCCCTCCACTTT
D: .; V: TRBV6-5; size: .; J: TRBJ1-1; length: 13; CDR3: CASSRGPNTEAFF; DNA: TGTGCCAGCAGCCGCGGACCGAACACTGAAGCTTTCTTT
D: TRBD1; V: TRBV7-9; size: many; J: TRBJ2-7; length: 14; CDR3: CASSPGTGGYEQYF; DNA: TGTGCCAGCTCACCAGGGACAGGGGGCTACGAGCAGTACTTC
D: TRBD2; V: TRBV6-5; size: .; J: TRBJ2-5; length: 15; CDR3: CASSYMGTSQETQYF; DNA: TGTGCCAGCAGTTACATGGGGACTAGCCAAGAGACCCAGTACTTC
D: TRBD2; V: TRBV6-2/TRBV6-3; size: few; J: TRBJ2-1; length: 15; CDR3: CASRGLAGGLNEQFF; DNA: TGTGCCAGCAGAGGGCTAGCGGGGGGGCTGAATGAGCAGTTCTTC
D: .; V: TRBV4-3; size: .; J: TRBJ1-1; length: 14; CDR3: CASSQDPWDTEAFF; DNA: TGCGCCAGCAGCCAGGACCCCTGGGACACTGAAGCTTTCTTT
D: .; V: TRBV4-3; size: few; J: TRBJ2-3; length: 16; CDR3: CASSQDTGAGADTQYF; DNA: TGCGCCAGCAGCCAAGATACGGGGGCCGGGGCAGATACGCAGTATTTT
D: .; V: TRBV6-5; size: few; J: TRBJ1-2; length: 15; CDR3: CASSYSLSGSNGYTF; DNA: TGTGCCAGCAGTTACTCGCTCTCCGGATCTAATGGCTACACCTTC
D: .; V: TRBV27; size: many; J: TRBJ1-1; length: 12; CDR3: CASSYGNTEAFF; DNA: TGTGCCAGCAGTTACGGGAACACTGAAGCTTTCTTT
D: .; V: TRBV29-1; size: .; J: TRBJ2-5; length: 13; CDR3: CSVDVEGPETQYF; DNA: TGCAGCGTTGATGTGGAAGGGCCAGAGACCCAGTACTTC
D: .; V: TRBV6-1; size: .; J: TRBJ1-4; length: 13; CDR3: CASSEGGLEKLFF; DNA: TGTGCCAGCAGTGAGGGGGGGCTGGAAAAACTGTTTTTT
D: .; V: TRBV4-1; size: few; J: TRBJ1-3; length: 15; CDR3: CASSQRDSKLYTIYF; DNA: TGCGCCAGCAGCCAACGAGACTCTAAGCTTTACACCATATATTTT
D: .; V: TRBV19; size: few; J: TRBJ1-1; length: 16; CDR3: CASSIDLAGLNTEAFF; DNA: TGTGCCAGTAGTATAGATCTGGCCGGGTTGAACACTGAAGCTTTCTTT